A selection of T cell receptor beta chains follows, all from one sample in a study of blood T cell repertoires in COVID-19. Only in-frame clones appear in the TCRdb table, and some are missing; sequencing was by immunoSEQ multiplex PCR. Of a few hundred thousand clones listed, 70% to 90% are singletons. Input material: peripheral blood. These TCRs come from a woman in her twenties or thirties who had recovered from COVID-19. Both conserved end residues are part of each CDR3. A D gene is named only where the DNA matches it firmly. Some rows have no size entry. The others give once, few or many, or a class for an expanded clone.

abundance	j_gene	d_gene	v_gene	CDR3nt	CDR3aa
-	TRBJ2-3	TRBD2	TRBV5-1	TGCGCCAGCAGCTTAATAATGGGACTACCTAGCACAGATACGCAGTATTTT	CASSLIMGLPSTDTQYF
few	TRBJ2-7	-	TRBV12-3/TRBV12-4	TGTGCCAGCAGTTTCCGCGGAGCCTACGAGCAGTACTTC	CASSFRGAYEQYF
-	TRBJ2-3	TRBD2	TRBV4-1	TGCGCCAGCAGCCAAGCGTCCTTAGCGGGGTTAGATACGCAGTATTTT	CASSQASLAGLDTQYF
-	TRBJ2-5	-	TRBV24-1	TGTGCCACCAGTGACCCCACGTTCGGTGAGACCCAGTACTTC	CATSDPTFGETQYF
once	TRBJ2-7	-	TRBV5-1	TGCGCCAGCAGCAAAGGGCCAAGCGGTTCTATGTTGGGCTACGAGCAGTACTTC	CASSKGPSGSMLGYEQYF
-	TRBJ2-7	-	TRBV5-1	TGCGCCAGCAGTCTCGGCACAGGGTCCAACGAGCAGTACTTC	CASSLGTGSNEQYF
-	TRBJ2-7	-	TRBV11-1	TGTGCCAGCAGCTTAGGTTCCCCAGGGGACGACGAGCAGTACTTC	CASSLGSPGDDEQYF
-	TRBJ2-2	TRBD2	TRBV6-6	TGTGCCAGCAGTCTAACTAGCGGGTACACCGGGGAGCTGTTTTTT	CASSLTSGYTGELFF
-	TRBJ2-5	TRBD2	TRBV7-2	TGTGCCAGCAGCCCCAGGGACTACCGGGGTGAGACCCAGTACTTC	CASSPRDYRGETQYF
-	TRBJ1-1	-	TRBV6-5	TGTGCCAGCAGTTACTCATCTTTTTATTTCACTGAAGCTTTCTTT	CASSYSSFYFTEAFF
-	TRBJ1-2	TRBD1	TRBV13	TGTGCCAGCAGCCAGGGACAGGGGGATCACTATGGCTACACCTTC	CASSQGQGDHYGYTF
-	TRBJ2-7	-	TRBV19	TGTGCCAGTACCAACGGGGGCCCGACAGGGTACCACGAGCAGTACTTC	CASTNGGPTGYHEQYF
-	TRBJ2-3	-	TRBV5-1	TGCGCCAGCGTAGCAGAGTCTGTGACAGATACGCAGTATTTT	CASVAESVTDTQYF
-	TRBJ1-1	TRBD1	TRBV6-7	TGTGCCAGCAGCCTCGACAGGGGGGAAGCTTTCTTT	CASSLDRGEAFF
-	TRBJ2-7	-	TRBV7-9	TGTGCCAGCAGCAAAAGCGCATACGAGCAGTACTTC	CASSKSAYEQYF
-	TRBJ2-1	-	TRBV28	TGTGCCAGCAGCTCGGGGGATCAGTTCTTC	CASSSGDQFF
-	TRBJ2-1	TRBD1	TRBV28	TGTGCCAGCAGTTTTCCTGACAGGGATGAGCAGTTCTTC	CASSFPDRDEQFF
-	TRBJ2-6	-	TRBV2	TGTGCCAGCAGTGATCCCAGGCCCTCTGGGGCCAACGTCCTGACTTTC	CASSDPRPSGANVLTF
-	TRBJ1-1	-	TRBV7-9	TGTGCCAGCAGCTTAGGGAGTCCGGGCACTGAAGCTTTCTTT	CASSLGSPGTEAFF
-	TRBJ2-7	TRBD1	TRBV18	TGTGCCAGCTCACTCTGGGACAGGGGCTACGAGCAGTACTTC	CASSLWDRGYEQYF
-	TRBJ1-1	-	TRBV7-3	TGTGCCAGCACCACACGGCAGGGCGATCCAGCTTTCTTT	CASTTRQGDPAFF
once	TRBJ1-5	-	TRBV5-5	TGTGCCAGCTCACATCGGACAGGCAATCAGCCCCAGCATTTT	CASSHRTGNQPQHF
once	TRBJ1-5	-	TRBV24-1	TGTGCCACCAGTACTAATAGTCAGATTAATCAGCCCCAGCATTTT	CATSTNSQINQPQHF
-	TRBJ2-7	TRBD1	TRBV5-1	TGCGCCAGCAGCTTGGTAGGGACAGGGGGTTTCTTCTACGAGCAGTACTTC	CASSLVGTGGFFYEQYF
once	TRBJ1-2	-	TRBV4-3	TGCGCCAGCAGCCAAGTAATCAGGGCAAAGTACGGCTACACCTTC	CASSQVIRAKYGYTF
-	TRBJ2-5	-	TRBV6-5	TGTGCCAGCAGCCCCGAGCCCCCGGAGACCCAGTACTTC	CASSPEPPETQYF
-	TRBJ2-7	TRBD1	TRBV27	TGTGCCAGCAGTCCCCGGGACAGGGGACCCCTCTACGAGCAGTACTTC	CASSPRDRGPLYEQYF
-	TRBJ1-4	-	TRBV19	TGTGCCACAAAAGGGACTCCTAATGAAAAACTGTTTTTT	CATKGTPNEKLFF
once	TRBJ2-5	TRBD1	TRBV5-1	TGCGCCAGCAGCTTAGGGACAGATTTCCAAGAGACCCAGTACTTC	CASSLGTDFQETQYF
-	TRBJ1-3	-	TRBV5-1	TGCGCCAGCAGCGCGGACACCGCCTCTGGAAACACCATATATTTT	CASSADTASGNTIYF
-	TRBJ2-7	-	TRBV18	TGTGCCAGCTCACCGGGGCAGGGGCGCGAGCAGTACTTC	CASSPGQGREQYF
-	TRBJ1-2	-	TRBV4-2	TGTGCCAGCAGCCAAGAAAGGACAGCCTACTATGGCTACACCTTC	CASSQERTAYYGYTF
few	TRBJ2-2	-	TRBV6-5	TGTGCCAGCGGTCCCCCCGGGCGCGGGACCGGGGAGCTGTTTTTT	CASGPPGRGTGELFF
-	TRBJ1-1	-	TRBV18	TGTGCCAGCTCACCTGAACAGGCTAGTGAAGCTTTCTTT	CASSPEQASEAFF
once	TRBJ2-7	-	TRBV18	TGTGCCAGCTCACCGAGCAGGGACTACGAGCAGTACTTC	CASSPSRDYEQYF
-	TRBJ1-6	TRBD1	TRBV28	TGTGCCAGCTCGACAGGGGGTAATTCACCCCTCCACTTT	CASSTGGNSPLHF
-	TRBJ1-2	TRBD1	TRBV27	TGTGCCAGCAGCCCGGGACAGGGTATCAGCTACACCTTC	CASSPGQGISYTF
-	TRBJ1-2	TRBD1	TRBV11-2	TGTGCCAGCAGCCGACAGGGGGCGGGCTATGGCTACACCTTC	CASSRQGAGYGYTF
-	TRBJ1-1	TRBD1	TRBV14	TGTGCCAGCAGCCGGTTCAGGGGGTCGAACTCCCCTAATGAAGCTTTCTTT	CASSRFRGSNSPNEAFF
-	TRBJ2-7	-	TRBV6-5	TGTGCCAGCAGTCTCGTTGCCTACGAGCAGTACTTC	CASSLVAYEQYF
-	TRBJ2-5	TRBD1	TRBV5-1	TGCGCCAGCAGCTTCTATTCCGACAGGGAGGAGACCCAGTACTTC	CASSFYSDREETQYF
few	TRBJ2-5	TRBD2	TRBV3-1/TRBV3-2	TGTGCCAGCAGCCAAGCTAGCGGGGAAGAGACCCAGTACTTC	CASSQASGEETQYF
-	TRBJ2-1	TRBD2	TRBV3-1/TRBV3-2	TGTGCCAGCAGCCAGGGAGGTTGGCGGGGGAGTTACAATGAGCAGTTCTTC	CASSQGGWRGSYNEQFF
-	TRBJ2-1	-	TRBV9	TGTGCCAGCAGCGTGGGGGGAGCAGGCTACAATGAGCAGTTCTTC	CASSVGGAGYNEQFF
-	TRBJ2-1	-	TRBV7-2	TGTGCCAGCAGCTATGTAACGGTTAGAAATGAGCAGTTCTTC	CASSYVTVRNEQFF
-	TRBJ2-1	-	TRBV5-1	TGCGCCAGCGCGGGGGCGGGGGACAATGAGCAGTTCTTC	CASAGAGDNEQFF
-	TRBJ2-3	-	TRBV5-1	TGCGCCAGCAGCCCCCGGGGAGAGAGCGCAGATACGCAGTATTTT	CASSPRGESADTQYF
-	TRBJ2-3	-	TRBV5-1	TGCGCCAGCAGCATCCGGGACCGCGGGGCAGATACGCAGTATTTT	CASSIRDRGADTQYF